This T cell receptor (beta chain) was captured by sequencing in a study of OX40 agonist ivuxolimab in advanced cancers. Study details: The study gave patients intravenous ivuxolimab at 0.01 to 10 mg/kg every 2 weeks.

Sequencing was performed with immunoSEQ multiplex PCR; in TCRdb, only in-frame clones are kept and a portion is missing. The table shows about 73,000 clones, with 75% to 95% occurring only once. In germline, CDR1 is GTSNPN, CDR2 SVGIG (reference sequence). Trimming left V 0 bases short and J 0 bases short, with 6 bases between. The CDR3 contains 15 residues. Autoimmune disease history or systemic immunosuppression disqualified patients. The input for sequencing was CD4+ or CD8+ T cells sorted from blood, taken in a trial of the OX40 agonist ivuxolimab. The chain is built from TRBV30 and TRBJ2-6; D remains ambiguous. This TCR was sampled from an adult with an advanced solid tumor such as melanoma, head and neck, liver or kidney cancer. CDR3 sequence: CAWSVLRSGANVLTF. The CDR3 DNA reads TGTGCCTGGAGTGTACTCCGCTCTGGGGCCAACGTCCTGACTTTC.